This T cell receptor beta chain is drawn from a study of CD8 T cells in ankylosing spondylitis. CDR1 and CDR2 from the germline V gene are SGHDN and FVKESK. Trimming took 3 bases from V and 7 from J, leaving 12 bases between them. This CDR3 region has 14 residues. With molecular barcodes, quantitative 5'-RACE was used to make the TCR beta libraries. TCRdb re-derived calls from the 5' RACE reads in MiXCR, one entry per CDR3 protein. Found here are a few hundred thousand distinct CDR3 sequences, approximately 11% of them singletons; the top ten hold nearly 7%. Remarks on this clonotype: Its antigen is unidentified.

Overall study findings and caveats: It was reported that disease-linked clones were significantly enriched in matched ankylosing spondylitis synovial fluid. Relatively rare in peripheral blood, disease-linked clones were also CD8+. What seemed typical of ankylosing spondylitis blood was a TCR beta motif built from eight highly homologous variants.

This sequence originates from a male donor with ankylosing spondylitis. The V gene is TRBV14, the J gene TRBJ2-2; D tentatively reads TRBD1 or TRBD2 (5 bases each). The sequenced sample was blood, either unsorted or a sorted T cell fraction (not recorded which). In nucleotides, the CDR3 is TGTGCCAGCAGCCATGGGACCTTCAACGGGGAGCTGTTTTTT. Translating gives CASSHGTFNGELFF. Full variable domain (missing parts from reference TRBV14 and TRBJ2-2): EAGVTQFPSHSVIEKGQTVTLRCDPISGHDNLYWYRRVMGKEIKFLLHFVKESKQDESGMPNNRFLAERTGGTYSTLKVQPAELEDSGVYFCASSHGTFNGELFFGEGSRLTVL.